These T cell receptor beta chains were read from a single sample in a study of cytomegalovirus exposure and HLA in healthy donors. The repertoire was sequenced with immunoSEQ multiplex PCR; TCRdb's copy has only in-frame clones and lacks some. The table has around 140,000 clones, around four fifths seen once. Material: PBMCs. The source is a female donor in good health and CMV-seronegative. CDR3s include the opening cysteine and the closing phenylalanine or tryptophan. A D gene is named only where the DNA matches it firmly. Clone size is stated in some rows and not others, as once, few, many or a class when expanded.

d_gene	v_gene	abundance	j_gene	CDR3aa	CDR3nt
TRBD2	TRBV6-5	.	TRBJ2-1	CASRAGGSSYNEQFF	TGTGCCAGCAGAGCGGGAGGTTCCTCCTACAATGAGCAGTTCTTC
TRBD2	TRBV2	.	TRBJ2-2	CASSVAGGQNTGELFF	TGTGCCAGCAGTGTTGCGGGGGGGCAGAACACCGGGGAGCTGTTTTTT
.	TRBV28	.	TRBJ1-3	CASSNEAAGNTIYF	TGTGCCAGCAGTAATGAAGCTGCTGGAAACACCATATATTTT
TRBD1	TRBV7-9	.	TRBJ1-2	CASSMGQGANYGYTF	TGTGCCAGCAGCATGGGACAGGGGGCTAACTATGGCTACACCTTC
.	TRBV5-1	few	TRBJ1-5	CASSPGYAGQPQHF	TGCGCCAGCAGCCCCGGGTATGCGGGCCAGCCCCAGCATTTT
TRBD1	TRBV30	once	TRBJ1-5	CAWTGGGRSNQPQHF	TGTGCCTGGACAGGGGGCGGGCGGAGCAATCAGCCCCAGCATTTT
.	TRBV5-1	.	TRBJ2-5	CASSLEGEETQYF	TGCGCCAGCAGCTTGGAGGGGGAAGAGACCCAGTACTTC
.	TRBV29-1	.	TRBJ1-1	CSVVGGANTEAFF	TGCAGCGTTGTAGGAGGGGCGAACACTGAAGCTTTCTTT
TRBD1	TRBV5-1	once	TRBJ1-6	CASSTGQGNSPLHF	TGCGCCAGCAGTACGGGACAGGGGAATTCACCCCTCCACTTT
.	TRBV5-1	few	TRBJ1-1	CASSWTPNTEAFF	TGCGCCAGCAGCTGGACACCGAACACTGAAGCTTTCTTT
TRBD2	TRBV5-8	.	TRBJ2-5	CASSSDWDYPKETQYF	TGTGCCAGCAGCTCGGACTGGGACTACCCCAAAGAGACCCAGTACTTC
.	TRBV7-9	.	TRBJ2-7	CASSLPGTPSYEQYF	TGTGCCAGCAGCCTCCCCGGGACACCTAGCTACGAGCAGTACTTC
.	TRBV27	.	TRBJ2-5	CASSSTGSETQYF	TGTGCCAGCAGCTCGACAGGATCGGAGACCCAGTACTTC
TRBD1	TRBV6-5	few	TRBJ2-7	CASNRQGASFQYF	TGTGCCAGCAATAGACAGGGGGCTTCATTTCAGTACTTC
.	TRBV10-1	.	TRBJ2-1	CASSELKGFGNEQFF	TGCGCCAGCAGTGAACTGAAGGGGTTCGGGAATGAGCAGTTCTTC
.	TRBV7-9	.	TRBJ1-6	CASSLEGERSPLHF	TGTGCCAGCAGCTTAGAGGGGGAACGGTCACCCCTCCACTTT
TRBD1	TRBV5-1	.	TRBJ2-7	CASSPIPGQGVYEQYF	TGCGCCAGCAGCCCAATTCCGGGACAGGGCGTGTACGAGCAGTACTTC
TRBD1	TRBV4-2	.	TRBJ1-5	CASAGGTGAAADQPQHF	TGTGCCAGCGCGGGCGGGACAGGGGCCGCCGCGGATCAGCCCCAGCATTTT
.	TRBV28	once	TRBJ1-2	CASSLLRGINYGYTF	TGTGCCAGCAGTTTATTAAGGGGAATTAACTATGGCTACACCTTC
.	TRBV5-4	.	TRBJ2-2	CASSLSGELFF	TGTGCCAGCAGCCTCTCCGGGGAGCTGTTTTTT
.	TRBV7-9	.	TRBJ1-1	CASSLARGENTEAFF	TGTGCCAGCAGCTTAGCGCGCGGGGAGAACACTGAAGCTTTCTTT
TRBD2	TRBV7-3	.	TRBJ2-7	CASSLTGTIAHEQYF	TGTGCCAGCAGCTTAACCGGGACTATCGCCCACGAGCAGTACTTC
.	TRBV6-1	.	TRBJ2-2	CASSERQINTGELFF	TGTGCCAGCAGTGAAAGACAGATTAACACCGGGGAGCTGTTTTTT
.	TRBV9	few	TRBJ2-1	CASSVNPRSPNEQFF	TGTGCCAGCAGCGTAAATCCCAGGTCCCCCAATGAGCAGTTCTTC
TRBD1	TRBV28	.	TRBJ1-4	CASSPQGAGVEKLFF	TGTGCCAGCAGTCCTCAGGGGGCCGGGGTTGAAAAACTGTTTTTT
.	TRBV5-1	.	TRBJ2-3	CASSLGGTRDTQYF	TGCGCCAGCAGCTTGGGCGGGACCCGCGATACGCAGTATTTT
.	TRBV2	.	TRBJ1-2	CASTWAYGYTF	TGTGCCAGCACGTGGGCCTATGGCTACACCTTC
TRBD1	TRBV19	.	TRBJ1-1	CASRVPDRSAEAFF	TGTGCCAGTCGGGTGCCGGACAGGTCGGCTGAAGCTTTCTTT
.	TRBV27	.	TRBJ2-1	CASSRTPIADEQFF	TGTGCCAGCAGCCGCACCCCTATCGCTGATGAGCAGTTCTTC
.	TRBV9	.	TRBJ1-3	CASSVGSSTVSGNTIYF	TGTGCCAGCAGCGTAGGGAGCTCGACTGTCTCTGGAAACACCATATATTTT
.	TRBV5-4	.	TRBJ1-1	CASSLVSVNTEAFF	TGTGCCAGCAGCTTGGTATCAGTGAACACTGAAGCTTTCTTT
.	TRBV28	.	TRBJ1-6	CASSPTGGSYNSPLHF	TGTGCCAGCAGTCCGACGGGTGGTTCCTATAATTCACCCCTCCACTTT
.	TRBV28	.	TRBJ2-7	CASSLKFEQYF	TGTGCCAGCAGTTTGAAGTTCGAGCAGTACTTC
.	TRBV28	.	TRBJ1-5	CATHEFQGTSNQPQHF	TGTGCCACCCATGAATTCCAGGGGACTAGCAATCAGCCCCAGCATTTT
TRBD1	TRBV10-3	.	TRBJ1-5	CAISENRGDQPQHF	TGTGCCATCAGTGAGAACAGGGGTGATCAGCCCCAGCATTTT
TRBD1	TRBV7-6	.	TRBJ2-6	CASSPGGPSGANVLTF	TGTGCCAGCAGCCCAGGGGGACCCTCTGGGGCCAACGTCCTGACTTTC
TRBD1	TRBV9	.	TRBJ2-2	CASSVGQVTGELFF	TGTGCCAGCAGCGTGGGACAGGTCACCGGGGAGCTGTTTTTT
TRBD1	TRBV7-8	.	TRBJ1-2	CASSIRDRSNYGYTF	TGTGCCAGCAGCATCCGGGACAGATCAAACTATGGCTACACCTTC
TRBD2	TRBV5-6	few	TRBJ2-7	CASSFRGGHEQYF	TGTGCCAGCAGCTTTCGGGGGGGCCACGAGCAGTACTTC
TRBD1	TRBV6-1	.	TRBJ1-2	CASILTGGTNYGYTF	TGTGCCAGCATTTTGACAGGGGGTACTAACTATGGCTACACCTTC
.	TRBV6-1	.	TRBJ1-5	CASSWEGPQHF	TGTGCCAGCAGCTGGGAGGGACCGCAGCATTTT
TRBD2	TRBV30	once	TRBJ2-1	CAWRPGLAGSSYNEQFF	TGTGCCTGGCGACCCGGACTAGCGGGGAGCTCCTACAATGAGCAGTTCTTC
.	TRBV10-2	few	TRBJ1-1	CASSAQGYQNTEAFF	TGCGCCAGCAGCGCACAGGGATACCAGAACACTGAAGCTTTCTTT
TRBD1	TRBV14	.	TRBJ1-1	CASSSFRGPAEAFF	TGTGCCAGCAGCTCGTTTAGGGGGCCCGCTGAAGCTTTCTTT
TRBD1	TRBV5-4	.	TRBJ2-1	CASSLVPGQGHEQFF	TGTGCCAGCAGCTTGGTACCCGGACAGGGTCATGAGCAGTTCTTC
.	TRBV29-1	.	TRBJ2-3	CSVDGLASYTQYF	TGCAGCGTTGATGGGCTAGCGAGCTATACGCAGTATTTT
.	TRBV14	.	TRBJ2-7	CASSSGFYEQYF	TGTGCCAGCAGCTCGGGGTTCTACGAGCAGTACTTC
.	TRBV28	.	TRBJ2-5	CASSPAGSRETQYF	TGTGCCAGCAGTCCCGCGGGGTCGAGAGAGACCCAGTACTTC
TRBD2	TRBV5-6	once	TRBJ2-3	CASSIGLAGLTDTQYF	TGTGCCAGCAGCATAGGACTAGCGGGCCTCACAGATACGCAGTATTTT
TRBD1	TRBV30	.	TRBJ2-1	CAWNNWDSLLEQFF	TGTGCCTGGAATAACTGGGACAGTCTCTTGGAGCAGTTCTTC
TRBD1	TRBV5-1	.	TRBJ1-2	CASSPISTGSLDGYPF	TGCGCCAGCAGCCCCATATCGACAGGGAGTTTGGATGGCTACCCCTTC
.	TRBV27	.	TRBJ1-1	CASSLDTTNTEAFF	TGTGCCAGCAGTTTGGATACTACGAACACTGAAGCTTTCTTT
TRBD1	TRBV30	.	TRBJ1-6	CAWSDDRDSNSPLHF	TGTGCCTGGAGCGACGACCGGGACAGTAATTCACCCCTCCACTTT
.	TRBV5-6	once	TRBJ2-7	CASSQKRDITYEQYF	TGTGCCAGCAGCCAGAAGCGGGACATAACCTACGAGCAGTACTTC
.	TRBV2	.	TRBJ1-4	CASAGQFEKLFF	TGTGCCAGCGCTGGACAGTTTGAAAAACTGTTTTTT
TRBD1	TRBV6-6	few	TRBJ2-7	CASSTYSGTDLREQYF	TGTGCCAGCAGTACGTACTCCGGGACAGACCTTAGAGAGCAGTACTTC
.	TRBV4-1	once	TRBJ2-1	CASSPDRALYNEQFF	TGCGCCAGCAGCCCCGACAGAGCTCTTTACAATGAGCAGTTCTTC
TRBD2	TRBV5-1	.	TRBJ2-1	CASSPGLAGGEQFF	TGCGCCAGCAGCCCGGGACTAGCGGGGGGAGAGCAGTTCTTC
.	TRBV18	.	TRBJ2-2	CASSRGQSTGELFF	TGTGCCAGCTCACGTGGACAGTCCACCGGGGAGCTGTTTTTT
TRBD1	TRBV11-3	.	TRBJ2-7	CASSLGPGGAYEQYF	TGTGCCAGCAGCTTAGGGCCAGGGGGAGCCTACGAGCAGTACTTC